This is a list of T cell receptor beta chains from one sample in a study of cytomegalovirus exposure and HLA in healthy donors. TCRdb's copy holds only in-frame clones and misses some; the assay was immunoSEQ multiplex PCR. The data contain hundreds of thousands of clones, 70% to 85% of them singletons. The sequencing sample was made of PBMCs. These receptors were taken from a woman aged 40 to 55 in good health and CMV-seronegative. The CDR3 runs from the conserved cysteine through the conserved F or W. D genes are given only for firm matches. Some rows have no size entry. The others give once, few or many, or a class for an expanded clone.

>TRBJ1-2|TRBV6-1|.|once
CASSEALRGGVGYTF
TGTGCCAGCAGTGAAGCGCTTCGGGGGGGGGTCGGCTACACCTTC
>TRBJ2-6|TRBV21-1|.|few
CASSRDRCPLVNVLTF
TGTGCCAGCAGCCGGGACAGGTGTCCTCTGGTCAACGTCCTGACTTTC
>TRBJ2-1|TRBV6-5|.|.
CASSYSGAWSYNEQFF
TGTGCCAGCAGTTACTCGGGAGCATGGTCCTACAATGAGCAGTTCTTC
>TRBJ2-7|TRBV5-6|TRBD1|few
CASSSWGQGVYEQYF
TGTGCCAGCAGCTCGTGGGGACAGGGTGTTTACGAGCAGTACTTC
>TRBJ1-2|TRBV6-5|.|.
CAISPIGDIYGYTF
TGTGCCATCTCCCCCATCGGGGACATCTATGGCTACACCTTC
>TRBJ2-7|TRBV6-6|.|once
CASSYFYEQYF
TGTGCCAGCAGTTACTTCTACGAGCAGTACTTC
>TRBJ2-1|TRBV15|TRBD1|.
CATSSPGQGNYEQFF
TGTGCCACCAGCAGCCCGGGACAGGGCAACTATGAGCAGTTCTTC
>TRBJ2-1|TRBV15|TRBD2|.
CATSRALLTSGDYNEQFF
TGTGCCACCAGCCGCGCGCTCCTTACTAGCGGGGACTACAATGAGCAGTTCTTC
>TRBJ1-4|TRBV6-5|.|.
CASSYLGGDEKLFF
TGTGCCAGCAGTTACTTAGGAGGGGATGAAAAACTGTTTTTT
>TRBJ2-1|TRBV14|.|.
CASSPSGTDRRLTYYNEQFF
TGTGCCAGCAGCCCATCAGGTACAGACCGTCGGCTAACCTATTACAATGAGCAGTTCTTC
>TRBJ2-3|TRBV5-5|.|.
CASSDSPTDTQYF
TGTGCCAGCTCGGACAGCCCCACAGATACGCAGTATTTT
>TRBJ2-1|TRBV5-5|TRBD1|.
CASSFLGQGAFDEQFF
TGTGCCAGCAGTTTTTTGGGACAGGGGGCTTTCGATGAGCAGTTCTTC
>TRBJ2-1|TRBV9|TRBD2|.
CASSVGGGPNNEQFF
TGTGCCAGCAGCGTAGGCGGGGGGCCTAATAATGAGCAGTTCTTC
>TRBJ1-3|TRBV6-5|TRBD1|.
CASSTRGISGNTIYF
TGTGCCAGCTCAACCAGGGGGATCTCTGGAAACACCATATATTTT
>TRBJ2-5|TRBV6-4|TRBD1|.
CASKTGAPYQETQYF
TGTGCCAGTAAGACAGGGGCACCGTACCAAGAGACCCAGTACTTC
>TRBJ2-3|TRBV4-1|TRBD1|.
CASSQGTGNTDTQYF
TGCGCCAGCAGCCAAGGGACAGGGAACACAGATACGCAGTATTTT
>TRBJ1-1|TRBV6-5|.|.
CASSYEGPRVNTEAFF
TGTGCCAGCAGTTACGAGGGCCCAAGGGTGAACACTGAAGCTTTCTTT
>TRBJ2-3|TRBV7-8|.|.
CASSLEELGAFEDTQYF
TGTGCCAGCAGCTTAGAGGAGCTGGGGGCCTTTGAAGATACGCAGTATTTT
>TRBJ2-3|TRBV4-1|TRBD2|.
CASSQDSGLVDSSTDTQYF
TGCGCCAGCAGCCAAGATTCCGGACTAGTGGACTCTAGCACAGATACGCAGTATTTT
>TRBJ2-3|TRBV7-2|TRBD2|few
CASSFGGGGTDTQYF
TGTGCCAGCAGCTTCGGCGGGGGGGGCACAGATACGCAGTATTTT
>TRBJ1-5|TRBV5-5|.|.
CASSFEVVWNQPQHF
TGTGCCAGCAGCTTTGAGGTTGTCTGGAATCAGCCCCAGCATTTT
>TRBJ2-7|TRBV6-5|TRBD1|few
CASRTGAYEQYF
TGTGCCAGCAGGACAGGGGCCTACGAGCAGTACTTC
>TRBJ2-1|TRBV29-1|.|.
CSVKPGLNEQFF
TGCAGCGTTAAACCTGGACTGAATGAGCAGTTCTTC
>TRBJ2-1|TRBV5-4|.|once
CASSTDSGSPYNEQFF
TGTGCCAGCAGCACCGACAGTGGCTCTCCCTACAATGAGCAGTTCTTC
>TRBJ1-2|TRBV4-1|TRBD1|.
CASSHPRTGDYGYTF
TGCGCCAGCAGCCACCCTAGGACAGGGGACTATGGCTACACCTTC
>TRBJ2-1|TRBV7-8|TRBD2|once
CASSLGASGGYEQFF
TGTGCCAGCAGCTTAGGAGCTAGCGGGGGTTATGAGCAGTTCTTC
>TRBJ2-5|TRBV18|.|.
CASSPVQETQYF
TGTGCCAGCTCACCAGTACAAGAGACCCAGTACTTC
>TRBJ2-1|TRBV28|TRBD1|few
CASSEAGTGGNEQFF
TGTGCCAGCAGTGAGGCCGGGACAGGAGGGAATGAGCAGTTCTTC
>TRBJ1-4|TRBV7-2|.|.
CASSSGGAPREKLFF
TGTGCCAGCAGCTCCGGGGGGGCGCCCCGGGAAAAACTGTTTTTT
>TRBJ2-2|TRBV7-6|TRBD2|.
CASSLTAGGRTGELFF
TGTGCCAGCAGCTTGACAGCGGGGGGGCGTACCGGGGAGCTGTTTTTT
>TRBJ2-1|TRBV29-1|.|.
CSVGFGNEQFF
TGCAGCGTTGGATTCGGGAATGAGCAGTTCTTC
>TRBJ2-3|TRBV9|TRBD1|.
CASSVGQGFDTQYF
TGTGCCAGCAGCGTTGGACAGGGATTTGATACGCAGTATTTT
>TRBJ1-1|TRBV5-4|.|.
CASSLEGQNTEAFF
TGTGCCAGCAGCTTGGAGGGACAGAACACTGAAGCTTTCTTT
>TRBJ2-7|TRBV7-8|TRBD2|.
CASSSGRLTYEQYF
TGTGCCAGCAGCTCCGGGAGGCTTACCTACGAGCAGTACTTC
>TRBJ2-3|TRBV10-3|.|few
CAISESPNSGQRTDTQYF
TGTGCCATCAGTGAGTCCCCCAACTCAGGGCAGCGCACAGATACGCAGTATTTT
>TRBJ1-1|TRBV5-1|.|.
CASSSDYRAGAEAFF
TGCGCCAGCAGCTCCGACTACAGGGCGGGGGCTGAAGCTTTCTTT
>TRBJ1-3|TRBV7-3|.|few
CASSFTDGSSGNTIYF
TGTGCCAGCAGCTTCACGGACGGGAGCTCTGGAAACACCATATATTTT
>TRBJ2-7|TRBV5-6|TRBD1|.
CASSLMSYRGMGEQYF
TGTGCCAGCAGCTTGATGTCGTACAGGGGAATGGGGGAGCAGTACTTC
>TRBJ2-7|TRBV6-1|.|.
CASSYREYEQYF
TGTGCCAGCAGCTACAGGGAGTACGAGCAGTACTTC
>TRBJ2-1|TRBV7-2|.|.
CAISSSLSVNEQFF
TGTGCCATTTCCTCTAGCCTATCGGTGAATGAGCAGTTCTTC
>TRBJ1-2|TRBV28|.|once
CASSLTPLDSRGGYTF
TGTGCCAGCAGTTTAACCCCATTGGACAGCAGGGGTGGCTACACCTTC
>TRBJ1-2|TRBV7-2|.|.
CASSSPIRGHYGYTF
TGTGCCAGCAGCTCACCCATCAGGGGTCACTATGGCTACACCTTC
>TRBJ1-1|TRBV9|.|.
CASSVMSGLEAFF
TGTGCCAGCAGCGTAATGTCAGGGCTTGAAGCTTTCTTT
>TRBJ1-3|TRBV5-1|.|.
CASSSQDSGNTIYF
TGCGCCAGCAGCTCACAGGACTCTGGAAACACCATATATTTT
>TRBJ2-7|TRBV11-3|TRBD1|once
CASSRDRAYEQYF
TGTGCCAGCAGCCGTGACAGGGCCTACGAGCAGTACTTC
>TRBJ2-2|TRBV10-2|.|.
CASVGGNTGELFF
TGCGCCAGCGTAGGGGGGAACACCGGGGAGCTGTTTTTT
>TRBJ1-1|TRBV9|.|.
CASSVGGTNTEAFF
TGTGCCAGCAGCGTCGGGGGTACCAACACTGAAGCTTTCTTT
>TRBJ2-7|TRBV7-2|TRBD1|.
CASTSRGLSYEQYF
TGTGCCAGCACCTCTAGGGGGCTTTCCTACGAGCAGTACTTC
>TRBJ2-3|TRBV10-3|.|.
CAISESGRGSDTQYF
TGTGCCATCAGTGAGTCGGGGAGAGGGAGTGATACGCAGTATTTT
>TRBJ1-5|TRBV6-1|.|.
CASSETFGRDNQPQHF
TGTGCCAGCAGTGAAACTTTTGGGAGGGATAATCAGCCCCAGCATTTT
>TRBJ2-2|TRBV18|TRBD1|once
CASSPFRQGLAGELFF
TGTGCCAGCTCACCCTTTCGACAGGGTCTAGCCGGGGAGCTGTTTTTT
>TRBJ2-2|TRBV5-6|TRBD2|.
CASSLARGTSGTNTGELFF
TGTGCCAGCAGCTTGGCCCGGGGGACTAGCGGTACGAACACCGGGGAGCTGTTTTTT
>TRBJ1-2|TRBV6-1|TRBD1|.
CASSEGPDRPFYGYTF
TGTGCCAGCAGTGAAGGTCCGGACAGGCCCTTCTATGGCTACACCTTC
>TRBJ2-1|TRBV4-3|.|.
CASSQEGSSSDSYNEQFF
TGCGCCAGCAGCCAAGAGGGCAGTTCATCAGATTCCTACAATGAGCAGTTCTTC
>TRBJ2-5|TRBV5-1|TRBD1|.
CASSLGDRAQETQYF
TGCGCCAGCAGCTTGGGGGACAGAGCCCAAGAGACCCAGTACTTC
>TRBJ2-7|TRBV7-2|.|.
CASSPSVQQGLLYEQYF
TGTGCCAGCAGCCCAAGTGTTCAGCAGGGGCTACTCTACGAGCAGTACTTC
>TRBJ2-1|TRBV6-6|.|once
CASKSGTYNEQFF
TGTGCCAGCAAGAGCGGCACCTACAATGAGCAGTTCTTC
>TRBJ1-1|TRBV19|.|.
CASRSQGRDTEAFF
TGTGCCAGTAGATCACAGGGTCGGGACACTGAAGCTTTCTTT
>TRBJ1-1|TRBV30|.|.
CAWSYRGTEAFF
TGTGCCTGGAGTTACAGAGGGACTGAAGCTTTCTTT